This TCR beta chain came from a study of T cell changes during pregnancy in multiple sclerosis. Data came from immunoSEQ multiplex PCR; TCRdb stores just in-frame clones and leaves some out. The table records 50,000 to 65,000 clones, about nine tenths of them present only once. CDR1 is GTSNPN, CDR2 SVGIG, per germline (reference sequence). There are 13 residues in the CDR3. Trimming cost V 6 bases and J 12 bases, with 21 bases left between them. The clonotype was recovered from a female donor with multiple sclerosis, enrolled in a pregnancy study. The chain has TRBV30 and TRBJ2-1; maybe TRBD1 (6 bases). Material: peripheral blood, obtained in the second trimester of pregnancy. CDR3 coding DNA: TGTGCCTGTACGCGACAGGTGGCGGTGGCGCAGTTCTTC. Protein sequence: CACTRQVAVAQFF. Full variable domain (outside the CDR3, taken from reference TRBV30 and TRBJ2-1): SQTIHQWPATLVQPVGSPLSLECTVEGTSNPNLYWYRQAAGRGLQLLFYSVGIGQISSEVPQNLSASRPQDRQFILSSKKLLLSDSGFYLCACTRQVAVAQFFGPGTRLTVL.